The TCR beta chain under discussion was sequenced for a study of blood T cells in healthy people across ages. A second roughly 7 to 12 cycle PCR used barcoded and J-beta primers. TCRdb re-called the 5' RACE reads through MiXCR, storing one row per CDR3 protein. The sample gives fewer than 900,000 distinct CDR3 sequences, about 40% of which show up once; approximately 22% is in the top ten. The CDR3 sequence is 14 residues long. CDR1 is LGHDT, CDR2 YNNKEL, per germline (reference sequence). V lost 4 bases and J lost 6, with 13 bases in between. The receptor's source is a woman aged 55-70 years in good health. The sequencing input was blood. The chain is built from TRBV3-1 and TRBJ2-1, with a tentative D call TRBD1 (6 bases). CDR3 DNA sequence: TGTGCCAGCAGCCTCGACTGGGGGCGCAATGAGCAGTTCTTC. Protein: CASSLDWGRNEQFF.